This T cell receptor beta chain was recovered during a study of T cell responses to AZD1222 COVID-19 vaccine (dated by TCRdb to the early 2020s). The study in broad terms: AZD1222 recipients given second doses at about 4 weeks or at about 12 weeks were pooled, since spike-specific TCR depth and breadth were not found to differ between the two schedules. TCR sequencing was performed for more than 230 trial participants, of whom approximately 200 were given two doses of AZD1222 and some 26 were given two doses of MenACWY control vaccine. Trial participants were enrolled into age subgroups of 18-55, 56-69 and 70-plus years, which contained 148, 28 and 57 TCR-sequenced participants, respectively.

Overall results and qualifications from the work: Reportedly, close to half of the unique spike-specific TCRs recognized epitopes lying outside the regions that are mutated in the B.1.351 and B.1.1.7 variants. In the small 56-69-year group, the increase in depth fell short of significance, most likely because of low power. Conclusions about previously exposed vaccinees are limited because only a handful of AZD1222 recipients were SARS-CoV-2 seropositive at baseline. Most participants were white British and females outnumbered males, and the authors suggested that clonal diversity may have been underestimated. A significant rise in spike-specific TCR breadth and depth was observed after two AZD1222 doses relative to day 0 and relative to MenACWY recipients. No day 14 peak-response samples were available, so repertoires were characterized only after the peak T cell response. The vaccine-associated CD4 TCRs covered the entire spike protein, and the dominant responses fell in regions 160-218 and 743-854.

Points on this clone: Its antigen target is currently unknown. No per-base quality is available; no much larger clone lies one base away.

The time point label of this sample denotes: baseline before first vaccination. Samples from vaccinated people were obtained from the UK trials COV001 and COV002, which included a single-blind randomized controlled phase 2/3 trial of AZD1222 (ChAdOx1 nCoV-19) in healthy adults. For TCRbeta chain sequencing, PBMC samples were collected from trial participants at day 0 and at day 28 after the second dose. The CDR3 regions of human TCRbeta chains were analyzed by immunosequencing. The source study handled its data this way. TCRs in the repertoires were compared against a reference library of SARS-CoV-2-specific TCRs that had been generated with the MIRA antigen-specificity platform. Breadth was defined as the fraction of unique TCRs that were SARS-CoV-2-associated, and depth was defined as the fraction of total T cells that were SARS-CoV-2-associated. Each spike-specific TCR was assigned to its reactive spike region and to a CD4 or CD8 class using the MIRA data. Log10-transformed breadth and depth values were compared by one-way ANOVA with Sidak's multiple comparisons tests. TCRdb's version of the immuneACCESS table is confined to in-frame rearrangements and falls short of the full clone set. An unresolved V gene accounts for under half of the shortfall where checked; the remainder is of unknown origin. The V and J calls and clone size come from that table; D and trimming were worked out from the DNA. Recorded for this sample are about 140,000 clones; approximately 90% of them occurred a single time. Together, the top ten hold about 5.9% of the sample.

Trimming at the junction amounts to 4 bases on V and 1 base on J, and the germline ends lie 7 bases apart. Per the germline V gene, MGHDK is the CDR1 and SYGVNS is the CDR2. Counted from cysteine to phenylalanine, this CDR3 has 13 amino acids. CDR3 DNA only is kept here, 39 bases in frame from base 1. The chain is made from TRBV25-1 and TRBJ1-1, with no confidently assigned D gene. Source: peripheral blood, taken on day 0 of AZD1222 vaccination. This clonotype was sampled from an adult in good health. The DNA sequence is TGTGCCAGCAGTGGAATAGGGAACACTGAAGCTTTCTTT. Its protein product is CASSGIGNTEAFF.